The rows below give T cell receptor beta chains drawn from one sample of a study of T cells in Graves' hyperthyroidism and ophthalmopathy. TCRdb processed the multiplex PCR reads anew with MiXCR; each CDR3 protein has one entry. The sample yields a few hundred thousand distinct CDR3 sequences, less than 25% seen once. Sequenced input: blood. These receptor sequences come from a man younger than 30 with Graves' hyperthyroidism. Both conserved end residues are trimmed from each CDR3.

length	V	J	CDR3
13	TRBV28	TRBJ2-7	ASSLLTSGSYEQY
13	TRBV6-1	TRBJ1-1	ASRTGRPRDTEAF
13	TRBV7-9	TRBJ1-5	ASSLWSLGQGTQH
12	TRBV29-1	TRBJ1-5	SVVLGGRNQPQH
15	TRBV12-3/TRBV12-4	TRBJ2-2	ASSMTSGGAHTGELF
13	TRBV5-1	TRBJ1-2	ASSPVPGMDYGYT
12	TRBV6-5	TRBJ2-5	ASSYSAGAETQY
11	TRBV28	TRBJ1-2	ASSQTGVEGYT
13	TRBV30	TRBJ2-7	AWSVMGTSAYEQY
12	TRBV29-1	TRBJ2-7	SVAGTSGSYEQY
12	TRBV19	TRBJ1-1	ASSMGTGTAEAF
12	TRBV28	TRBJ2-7	ASSPLQSADEQY
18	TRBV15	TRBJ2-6	ATSRDSLEIRLTGANVLT
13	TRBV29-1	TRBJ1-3	SVDYLGQPGNTIY
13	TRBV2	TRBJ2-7	ASSPILGGAYEQY
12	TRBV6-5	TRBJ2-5	ASSYAGASETQY
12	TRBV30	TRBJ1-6	AWSRGIDNSPLH